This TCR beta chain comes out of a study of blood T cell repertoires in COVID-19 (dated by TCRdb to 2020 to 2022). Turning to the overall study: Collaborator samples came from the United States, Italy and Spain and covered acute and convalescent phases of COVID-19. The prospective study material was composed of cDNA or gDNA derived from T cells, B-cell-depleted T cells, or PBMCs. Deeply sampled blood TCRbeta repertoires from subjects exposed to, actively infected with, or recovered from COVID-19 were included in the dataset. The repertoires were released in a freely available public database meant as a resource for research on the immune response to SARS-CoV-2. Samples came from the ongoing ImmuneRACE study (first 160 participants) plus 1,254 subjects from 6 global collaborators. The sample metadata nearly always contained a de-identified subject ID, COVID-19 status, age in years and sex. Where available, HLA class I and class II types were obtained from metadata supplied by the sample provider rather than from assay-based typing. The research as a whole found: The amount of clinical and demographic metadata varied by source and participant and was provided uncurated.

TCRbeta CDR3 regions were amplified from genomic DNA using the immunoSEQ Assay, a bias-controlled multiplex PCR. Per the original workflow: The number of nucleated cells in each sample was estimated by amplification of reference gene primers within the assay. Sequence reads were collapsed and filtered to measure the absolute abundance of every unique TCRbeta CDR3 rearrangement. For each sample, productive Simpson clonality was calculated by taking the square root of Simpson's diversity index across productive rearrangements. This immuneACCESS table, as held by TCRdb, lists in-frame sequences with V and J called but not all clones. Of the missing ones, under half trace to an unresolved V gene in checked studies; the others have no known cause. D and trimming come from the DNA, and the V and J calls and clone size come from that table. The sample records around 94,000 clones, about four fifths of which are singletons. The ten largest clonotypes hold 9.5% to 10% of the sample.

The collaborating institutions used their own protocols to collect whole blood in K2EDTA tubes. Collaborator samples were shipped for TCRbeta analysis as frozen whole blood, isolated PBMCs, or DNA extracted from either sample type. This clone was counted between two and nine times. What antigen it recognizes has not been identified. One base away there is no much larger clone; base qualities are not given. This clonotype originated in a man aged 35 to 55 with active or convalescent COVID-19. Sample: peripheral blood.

This receptor carries the CDR3 CAWSPSGGPLAAGNTIYF. The nucleotides are TGTGCCTGGAGTCCCTCCGGGGGTCCCCTCGCCGCTGGAAACACCATATATTTT. This sequence uses TRBV30 and TRBJ1-3, and the D gene may be TRBD1, 5 bases matching. Trimming removed 2 bases from V and 2 bases from J, leaving 22 bases between the germline ends. The germline V gene encodes CDR1 GTSNPN and CDR2 SVGIG (reference sequence). The CDR3 sequence holds 18 residues, the cysteine and phenylalanine included. CDR3 DNA only is kept here, 54 bases in frame from base 1.